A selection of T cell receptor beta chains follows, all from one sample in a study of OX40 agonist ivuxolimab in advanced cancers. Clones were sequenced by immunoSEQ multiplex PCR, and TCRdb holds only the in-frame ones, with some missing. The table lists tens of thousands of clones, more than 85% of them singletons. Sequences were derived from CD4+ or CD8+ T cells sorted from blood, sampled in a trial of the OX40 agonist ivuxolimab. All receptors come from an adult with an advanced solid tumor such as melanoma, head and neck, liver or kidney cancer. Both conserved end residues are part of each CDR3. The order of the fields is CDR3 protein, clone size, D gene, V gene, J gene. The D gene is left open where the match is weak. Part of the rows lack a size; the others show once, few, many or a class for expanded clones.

CDR3aa: CASSDGTSGSWDTQYF
abundance: few
d_gene: TRBD2
v_gene: TRBV6-1
j_gene: TRBJ2-3

CDR3aa: CASSLAGGFTEAFF
abundance: NA
d_gene: NA
v_gene: TRBV5-1
j_gene: TRBJ1-1

CDR3aa: CASSLGTYEQYF
abundance: NA
d_gene: NA
v_gene: TRBV7-8
j_gene: NA

CDR3aa: CASSLSAGNFGDTQYF
abundance: few
d_gene: NA
v_gene: TRBV27
j_gene: TRBJ2-3

CDR3aa: CASSVATGDYEQYF
abundance: NA
d_gene: TRBD1
v_gene: TRBV9
j_gene: TRBJ2-7

CDR3aa: CASTLPLGTGGTDTQYF
abundance: NA
d_gene: TRBD1
v_gene: TRBV7-9
j_gene: TRBJ2-3

CDR3aa: CASSQLRGETQYF
abundance: NA
d_gene: NA
v_gene: TRBV4-3
j_gene: TRBJ2-5

CDR3aa: CASSINPGLVETQYF
abundance: NA
d_gene: TRBD2
v_gene: TRBV28
j_gene: TRBJ2-5

CDR3aa: CASSLAGQGAGNEQFF
abundance: NA
d_gene: TRBD1
v_gene: TRBV7-8
j_gene: TRBJ2-1

CDR3aa: CASSPRQGLWEQYF
abundance: NA
d_gene: TRBD1
v_gene: TRBV11-2
j_gene: TRBJ2-7

CDR3aa: CASSFGGPNTEAFF
abundance: NA
d_gene: NA
v_gene: TRBV27
j_gene: TRBJ1-1

CDR3aa: CASSDGQGRQFF
abundance: NA
d_gene: TRBD1
v_gene: TRBV2
j_gene: TRBJ2-1

CDR3aa: CASSLKGRIGETQYF
abundance: NA
d_gene: NA
v_gene: TRBV27
j_gene: TRBJ2-5

CDR3aa: CSVVGGANYGYTF
abundance: NA
d_gene: NA
v_gene: TRBV29-1
j_gene: TRBJ1-2

CDR3aa: CASSLLAGPTEAFF
abundance: NA
d_gene: NA
v_gene: TRBV28
j_gene: TRBJ1-1

CDR3aa: CATFRGGEPSAEQYF
abundance: NA
d_gene: NA
v_gene: TRBV6-5
j_gene: TRBJ2-7

CDR3aa: CASSWDLYNEQFF
abundance: NA
d_gene: NA
v_gene: TRBV10-2
j_gene: TRBJ2-1